These 12 T cell receptor beta chains were all obtained from the same sample, sequenced in a study of shared clonotypes between healthy human individuals. Profiling relied on immunoSEQ multiplex PCR, and the TCRdb table lists in-frame clones only, not all of them. The table includes over a million clones, roughly 95% detected once. Source material: naive CD4+ T cells sorted from blood. Specified subset: CD45RA+ positively selected. The receptors derive from a man aged 30 to 45 in good health.

This clone occurred once. This chain uses TRBV7-8 with TRBJ1-5, with 8 bases aligning to TRBD1. Germline V gene lookup returns CDR1 SGHVS and CDR2 FQNEAQ. The V and J ends lost 5 bases and 5 bases, in that order; junction bases with no gene match: 8. The CDR3 has 15 residues. CDR3 amino acids: CASSLRTGQDQPQHF. Written as DNA, the CDR3 is TGTGCCAGCAGCCTCCGGACAGGGCAGGATCAGCCCCAGCATTTT. The full variable domain, completed using reference TRBV7-8 and TRBJ1-5, is GAGVSQSPRYKVAKRGQDVALRCDPISGHVSLFWYQQALGQGPEFLTYFQNEAQLDKSGLPSDRFFAERPEGSVSTLKIQRTQQEDSAVYLCASSLRTGQDQPQHFGDGTRLSIL.

The chain uses TRBV7-6 and TRBJ2-3; D gene ambiguous. CDR3 length: 13 residues. The ends were cut back, 3 bases at V and 3 bases at J, with 7 bases in the middle. The germline V gene encodes CDR1 SGHVS and CDR2 FNYEAQ. CDR3 sequence (DNA): TGTGCCAGCAGCTTGACGGAAACAGATACGCAGTATTTT. Translated, it gives CASSLTETDTQYF.

The chain joins TRBV7-7 to TRBJ2-6, with D perhaps matching TRBD1 (6 bases). Germline assignment: CDR1 SSHAT and CDR2 FNYEAQ (reference sequence). The CDR3 spans 16 residues. V was clipped by 4 bases and J by 3 bases, with 13 bases between them. The DNA for the CDR3 is TGTGCCAGCAGCTCCGGCAGGGGTTATGGGGCCAACGTCCTGACTTTC. It encodes CASSSGRGYGANVLTF.

The rearrangement uses TRBV15 and TRBJ2-3; a weak D match, TRBD2 (5 bases). Trimming removed 1 base at V and 4 bases at J, with 18 bases between. The V gene's germline CDR1 is LNHNV and CDR2 YYDKDF (reference sequence). The CDR3 spans 17 residues. The CDR3 here is CATSRAIGGGGADTQYF. The CDR3 DNA reads TGTGCCACCAGCAGAGCGATAGGAGGTGGAGGAGCAGATACGCAGTATTTT.

The J gene is TRBJ2-1, the V gene TRBV5-1, with TRBD2 matching over 7 bases. Germline trimming cut 0 bases from V and 8 bases from J; bases unmatched to any gene: 5. The CDR3 contains 14 residues. Germline V CDR1 and CDR2: SGHRS, YFSETQ. CDR3 in amino acids: CASSLAAGEDEQFF. The CDR3 DNA sequence: TGCGCCAGCAGCTTGGCCGCGGGAGAGGATGAGCAGTTCTTC.

The chain uses TRBV2 and TRBJ1-4, with TRBD1 as a possible D gene (5 bases). This CDR3 is 16 amino acids long. The germline V gene encodes CDR1 SNHLY and CDR2 FYNNEI. Trimming removed 1 base from V and 7 bases from J, with 16 bases in between. CDR3 DNA sequence: TGTGCCAGCAGTGAAGAACCGGGGCCGAGGAGTGAAAAACTGTTTTTT. It codes for CASSEEPGPRSEKLFF.

The chain joins TRBV7-2 to TRBJ1-3, with TRBD1 matching 8 bases. CDR1 is SGHTA and CDR2 is FQGNSA in the germline V gene. V lost 0 bases and J lost 0; bases outside the gene matches: 7. The CDR3 has 18 amino acids. The CDR3 bases are TGTGCCAGCAGCTTAGCGCCATACAGGGGGGTCTCTGGAAACACCATATATTTT. Translated, it gives CASSLAPYRGVSGNTIYF.

Of note for this clone: This may be a read error: a much more frequent sequence differs by one nucleotide. The rearrangement joins TRBV9 to TRBJ2-5; D not certain. Germline values: CDR1 SGDLS, CDR2 YYNGEE. V lost 0 bases and J lost 5, with 2 bases in between. The CDR3 has 11 amino acids. CDR3 nucleotides: TGTGCCAGCAGCGTAGTGGAGACCCAGTACTTC. Protein product: CASSVVETQYF.

This rearrangement joins TRBV7-9 to TRBJ2-1, with 10 bases that match TRBD1. Looked up from germline, CDR1 is SEHNR and CDR2 is FQNEAQ (reference sequence). The CDR3 covers 14 residues. After removal of 2 bases from V and 8 bases from J, the junction contained 3 bases not matched to a gene. The CDR3 coding sequence is TGTGCCAGCAGCTTAAGGGACAGGGGTCATGAGCAGTTCTTC. Translation: CASSLRDRGHEQFF.

The chain recombines TRBV5-1 with TRBJ2-5; TRBD2 matches 11 bases. With V trimmed by 3 bases and J by 4 bases, 5 bases remained unmatched. CDR1 is SGHRS, CDR2 YFSETQ, per germline. This CDR3 has 15 amino acids. CDR3 in amino acids: CASSSLAGGGETQYF. The DNA for the CDR3 is TGCGCCAGCAGCTCGTTAGCGGGAGGGGGAGAGACCCAGTACTTC.

The V gene is TRBV6-5, the J gene TRBJ2-5; 7 bases agree with TRBD2. Looked up from germline, CDR1 is MNHEY and CDR2 is SVGAGI. Trimming cost V 6 bases and J 4 bases; bases outside gene matches: 11. The CDR3 covers 15 residues. CDR3 protein: CASRLLAGEGETQYF. The DNA of the CDR3 is TGTGCCAGCAGACTGTTAGCGGGCGAGGGAGAGACCCAGTACTTC.

Worth noting for this clone: The identical CDR3 is also encoded by other nucleotide sequences in the sample. The genes are TRBV7-6 and TRBJ2-3; TRBD1 might be the D (7 bases). The CDR3 extends over 15 amino acids. Germline V lookup: CDR1 SGHVS, CDR2 FNYEAQ. The ends were cut back, 1 base at V and 4 bases at J, with 12 bases in the middle. In DNA form, the CDR3 reads TGTGCCAGCAGCTTAGGGACAGGAGGGGCAGATACGCAGTATTTT. Its translation is CASSLGTGGADTQYF.